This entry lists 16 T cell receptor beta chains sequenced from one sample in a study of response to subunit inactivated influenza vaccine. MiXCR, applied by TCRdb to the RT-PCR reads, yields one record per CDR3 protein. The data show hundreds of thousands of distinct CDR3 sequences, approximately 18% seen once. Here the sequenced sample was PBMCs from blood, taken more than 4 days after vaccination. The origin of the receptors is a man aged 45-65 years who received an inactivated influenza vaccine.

The CDR3 sequence is CASSQGMGWRAPDTQYF. CDR3 sequence (DNA): TGCGCCAGCAGTCAAGGGATGGGTTGGAGGGCCCCAGATACGCAGTATTTT. The chain uses TRBV23-1 and TRBJ2-3; maybe TRBD2 (6 bases). TRBV23-1 is an ORF; its function is uncertain. The CDR3 has 17 amino acids. V gave up 2 bases and J gave up 4 bases, with 19 bases separating them.

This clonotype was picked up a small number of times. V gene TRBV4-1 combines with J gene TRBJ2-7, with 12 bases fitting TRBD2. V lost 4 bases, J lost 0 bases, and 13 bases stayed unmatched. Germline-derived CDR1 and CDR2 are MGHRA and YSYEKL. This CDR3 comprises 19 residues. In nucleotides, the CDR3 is TGCGCCAGCAGCCCAGGGAGGACTAGCGGGGCCTTGGGCTCCTACGAGCAGTACTTC. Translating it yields CASSPGRTSGALGSYEQYF.

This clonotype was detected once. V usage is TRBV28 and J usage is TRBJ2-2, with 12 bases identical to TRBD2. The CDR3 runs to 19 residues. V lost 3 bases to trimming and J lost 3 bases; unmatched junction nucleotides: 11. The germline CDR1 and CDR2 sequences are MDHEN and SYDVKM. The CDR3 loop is CASSFPVTSGRTDTGELFF. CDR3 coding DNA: TGTGCCAGCAGTTTCCCCGTCACTAGCGGGAGGACTGACACCGGGGAGCTGTTTTTT.

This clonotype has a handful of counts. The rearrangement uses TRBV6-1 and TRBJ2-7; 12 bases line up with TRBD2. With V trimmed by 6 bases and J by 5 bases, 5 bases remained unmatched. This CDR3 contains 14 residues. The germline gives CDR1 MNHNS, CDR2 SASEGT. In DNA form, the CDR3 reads TGTGCCAGCAGCTGGACTAGCGGGACTAACGAGCAGTACTTC. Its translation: CASSWTSGTNEQYF.

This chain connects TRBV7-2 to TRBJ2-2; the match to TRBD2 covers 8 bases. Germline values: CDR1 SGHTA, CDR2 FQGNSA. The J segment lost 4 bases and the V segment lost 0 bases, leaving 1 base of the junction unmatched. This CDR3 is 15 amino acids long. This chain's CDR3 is CASSLAAGATGELFF. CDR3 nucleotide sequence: TGTGCCAGCAGCTTAGCAGCGGGAGCCACCGGGGAGCTGTTTTTT.

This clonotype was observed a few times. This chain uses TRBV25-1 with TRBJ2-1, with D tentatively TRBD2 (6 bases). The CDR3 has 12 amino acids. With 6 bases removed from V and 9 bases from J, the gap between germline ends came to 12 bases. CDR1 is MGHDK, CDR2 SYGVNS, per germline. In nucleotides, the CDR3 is TGTGCCAGCAGCCGGCCAGCGGGTGAGCAGTTCTTC. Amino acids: CASSRPAGEQFF. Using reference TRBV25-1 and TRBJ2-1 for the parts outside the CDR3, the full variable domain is EADIYQTPRYLVIGTGKKITLECSQTMGHDKMYWYQQDPGMELHLIHYSYGVNSTEKGDLSSESTVSRIRTEHFPLTLESARPSHTSQYLCASSRPAGEQFFGPGTRLTVL.

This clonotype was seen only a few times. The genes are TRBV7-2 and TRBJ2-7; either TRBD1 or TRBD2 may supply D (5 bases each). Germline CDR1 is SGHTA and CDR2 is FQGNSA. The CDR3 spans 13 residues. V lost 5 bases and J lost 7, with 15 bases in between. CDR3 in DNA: TGTGCCAGCAGCAGGGGTTCAACGGGGGAGCAGTACTTC. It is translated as CASSRGSTGEQYF.

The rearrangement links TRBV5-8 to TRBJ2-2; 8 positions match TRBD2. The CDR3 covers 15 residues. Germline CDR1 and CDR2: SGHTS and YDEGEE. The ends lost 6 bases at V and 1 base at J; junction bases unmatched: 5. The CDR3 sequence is CASKPSGRNTGELFF. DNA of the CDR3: TGTGCCAGCAAACCGAGCGGGAGGAACACCGGGGAGCTGTTTTTT.

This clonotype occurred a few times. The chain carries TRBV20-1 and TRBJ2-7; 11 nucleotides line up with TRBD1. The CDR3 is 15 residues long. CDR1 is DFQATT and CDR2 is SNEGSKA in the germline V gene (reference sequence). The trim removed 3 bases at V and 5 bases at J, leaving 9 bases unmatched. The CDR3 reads CSARTRTGGFDEQYF. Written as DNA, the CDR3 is TGCAGTGCTAGGACCAGGACAGGGGGCTTTGACGAGCAGTACTTC.

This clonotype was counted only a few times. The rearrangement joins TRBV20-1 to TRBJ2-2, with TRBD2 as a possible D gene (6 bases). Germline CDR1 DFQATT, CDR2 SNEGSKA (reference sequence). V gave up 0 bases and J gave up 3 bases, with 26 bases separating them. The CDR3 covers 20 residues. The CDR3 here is CSARDNRKGYLWRDTGELFF. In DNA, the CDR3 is TGCAGTGCTAGAGATAATAGGAAGGGGTACCTCTGGAGGGACACCGGGGAGCTGTTTTTT.

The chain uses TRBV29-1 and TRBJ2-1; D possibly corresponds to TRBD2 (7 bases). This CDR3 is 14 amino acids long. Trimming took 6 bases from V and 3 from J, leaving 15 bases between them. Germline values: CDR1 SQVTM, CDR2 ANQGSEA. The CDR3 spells CSVPGGHVYNEQFF. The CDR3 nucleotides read TGCAGCGTGCCCGGGGGGCATGTCTACAATGAGCAGTTCTTC.

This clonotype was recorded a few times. The CDR3 region has the DNA TGTGCCAGCAGCGGTGACGTACGGCCGTTCTTC. Its protein is CASSGDVRPFF. The chain links TRBV7-9 to TRBJ2-1; no firm D call. V dropped 5 bases and J dropped 15 bases, with 14 bases sitting between them. CDR1 and CDR2 (germline): SEHNR, FQNEAQ (reference sequence). The CDR3 contains 11 residues.

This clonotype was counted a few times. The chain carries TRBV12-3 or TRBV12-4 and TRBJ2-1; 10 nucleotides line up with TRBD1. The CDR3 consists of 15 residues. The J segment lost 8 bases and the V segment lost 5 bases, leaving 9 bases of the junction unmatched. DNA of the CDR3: TGTGCCAGCAGTGGGGACAGGGGACCGGAGGATGAGCAGTTCTTC. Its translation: CASSGDRGPEDEQFF.

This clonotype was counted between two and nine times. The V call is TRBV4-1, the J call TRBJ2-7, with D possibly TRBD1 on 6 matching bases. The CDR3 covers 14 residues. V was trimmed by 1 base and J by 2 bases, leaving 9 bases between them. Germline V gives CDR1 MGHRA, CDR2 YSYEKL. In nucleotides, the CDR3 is TGCGCCAGCAGCCAAGCGGACAGTGCCTACGAGCAGTACTTC. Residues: CASSQADSAYEQYF.

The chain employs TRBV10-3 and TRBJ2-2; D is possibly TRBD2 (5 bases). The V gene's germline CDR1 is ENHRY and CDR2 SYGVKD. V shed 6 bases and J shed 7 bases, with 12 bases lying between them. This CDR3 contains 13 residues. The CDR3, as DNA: TGTGCCATCAGAAGGGAGATCGGCGGGGAGCTGTTTTTT. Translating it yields CAIRREIGGELFF.

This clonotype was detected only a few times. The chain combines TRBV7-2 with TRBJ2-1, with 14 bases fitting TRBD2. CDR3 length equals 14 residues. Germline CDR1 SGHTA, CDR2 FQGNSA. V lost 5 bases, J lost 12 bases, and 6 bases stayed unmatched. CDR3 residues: CASSTGLAGAWQFF. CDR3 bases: TGTGCCAGCAGCACGGGACTAGCGGGAGCTTGGCAGTTCTTC.